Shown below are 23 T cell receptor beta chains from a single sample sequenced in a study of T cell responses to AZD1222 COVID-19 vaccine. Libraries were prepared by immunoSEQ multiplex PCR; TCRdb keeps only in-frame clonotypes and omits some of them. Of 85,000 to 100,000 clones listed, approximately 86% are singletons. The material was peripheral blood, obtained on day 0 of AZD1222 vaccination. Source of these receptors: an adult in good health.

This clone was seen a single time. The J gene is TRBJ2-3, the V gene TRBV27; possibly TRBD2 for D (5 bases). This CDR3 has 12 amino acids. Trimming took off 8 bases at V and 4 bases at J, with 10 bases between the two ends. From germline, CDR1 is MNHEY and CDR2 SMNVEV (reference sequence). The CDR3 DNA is TGTGCCAGCTTCGGAGGTGCAGATACGCAGTATTTT. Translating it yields CASFGGADTQYF.

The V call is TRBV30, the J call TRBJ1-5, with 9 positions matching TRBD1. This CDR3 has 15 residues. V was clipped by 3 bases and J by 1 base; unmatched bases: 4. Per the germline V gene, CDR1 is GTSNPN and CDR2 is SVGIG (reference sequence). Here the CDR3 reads CAWSPGTGSNQPQHF. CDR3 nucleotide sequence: TGTGCCTGGAGCCCTGGGACAGGGAGCAATCAGCCCCAGCATTTT.

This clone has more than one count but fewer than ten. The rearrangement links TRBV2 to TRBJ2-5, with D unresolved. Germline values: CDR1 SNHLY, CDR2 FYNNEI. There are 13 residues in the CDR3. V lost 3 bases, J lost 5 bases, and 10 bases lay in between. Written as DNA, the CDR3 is TGTGCCAGCAGTGATCAGGTCGGGGAGACCCAGTACTTC. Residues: CASSDQVGETQYF. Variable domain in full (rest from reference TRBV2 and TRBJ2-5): EPEVTQTPSHQVTQMGQEVILRCVPISNHLYFYWYRQILGQKVEFLVSFYNNEISEKSEIFDDQFSVERPDGSNFTLKIRSTKLEDSAMYFCASSDQVGETQYFGPGTRLLVL.

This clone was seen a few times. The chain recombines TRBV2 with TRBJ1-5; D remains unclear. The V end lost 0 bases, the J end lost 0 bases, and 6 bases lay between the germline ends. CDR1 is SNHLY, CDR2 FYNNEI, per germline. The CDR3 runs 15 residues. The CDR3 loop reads CASSEALYSNQPQHF. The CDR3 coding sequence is TGTGCCAGCAGTGAAGCGCTTTATAGCAATCAGCCCCAGCATTTT.

The CDR3 DNA sequence: TGTGCCAGCAGCCCGGGACTTACGGAGACCCAGTACTTC. This encodes CASSPGLTETQYF. The V call is TRBV3-1 (or the pseudogene TRBV3-2), the J call TRBJ2-5, with a possible D match to TRBD2 (6 bases). V shed 4 bases and J shed 5 bases, with 11 bases lying between them. Germline V lookup: CDR1 LGHDT, CDR2 YNNKEL (reference sequence). This CDR3 contains 13 residues.

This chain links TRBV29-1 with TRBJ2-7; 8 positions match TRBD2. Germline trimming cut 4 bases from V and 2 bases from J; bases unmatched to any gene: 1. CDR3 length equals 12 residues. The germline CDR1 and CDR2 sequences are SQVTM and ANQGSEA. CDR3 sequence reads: CSVGSGAYEQYF. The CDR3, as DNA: TGCAGCGTTGGTAGCGGGGCCTACGAGCAGTACTTC.

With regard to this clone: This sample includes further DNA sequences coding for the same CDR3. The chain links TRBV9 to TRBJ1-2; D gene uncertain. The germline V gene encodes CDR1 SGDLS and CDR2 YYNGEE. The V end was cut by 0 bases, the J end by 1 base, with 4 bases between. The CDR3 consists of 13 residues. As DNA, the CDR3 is TGTGCCAGCAGCGTAGATGGTAACTATGGCTACACCTTC. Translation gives CASSVDGNYGYTF.

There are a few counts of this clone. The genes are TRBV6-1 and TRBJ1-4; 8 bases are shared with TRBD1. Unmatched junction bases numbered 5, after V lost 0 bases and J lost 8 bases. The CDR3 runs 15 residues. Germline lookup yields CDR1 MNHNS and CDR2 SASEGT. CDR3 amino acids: CASSEAQGAGEKLFF. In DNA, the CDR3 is TGTGCCAGCAGTGAAGCGCAGGGGGCAGGGGAAAAACTGTTTTTT.

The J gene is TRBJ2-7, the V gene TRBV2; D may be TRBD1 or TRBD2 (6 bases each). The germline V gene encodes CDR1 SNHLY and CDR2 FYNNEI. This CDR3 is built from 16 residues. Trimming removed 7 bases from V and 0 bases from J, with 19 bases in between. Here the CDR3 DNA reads TGTGCCAGCACCCCAAGGGGGACTTTAAGCTCCTACGAGCAGTACTTC. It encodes CASTPRGTLSSYEQYF.

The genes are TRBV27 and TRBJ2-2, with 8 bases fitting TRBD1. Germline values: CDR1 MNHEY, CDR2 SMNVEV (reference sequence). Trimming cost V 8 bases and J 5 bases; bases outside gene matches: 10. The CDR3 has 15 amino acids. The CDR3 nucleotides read TGTGCCAGCGGCAGACAGGGGCCGAGAACCGGGGAGCTGTTTTTT. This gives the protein CASGRQGPRTGELFF.

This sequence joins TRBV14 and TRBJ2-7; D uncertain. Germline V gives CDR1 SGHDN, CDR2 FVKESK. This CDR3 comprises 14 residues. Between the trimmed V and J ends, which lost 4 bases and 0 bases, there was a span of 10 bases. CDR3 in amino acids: CASSRVRSSYEQYF. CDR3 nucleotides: TGTGCCAGCAGCCGAGTTAGGTCCTCCTACGAGCAGTACTTC.

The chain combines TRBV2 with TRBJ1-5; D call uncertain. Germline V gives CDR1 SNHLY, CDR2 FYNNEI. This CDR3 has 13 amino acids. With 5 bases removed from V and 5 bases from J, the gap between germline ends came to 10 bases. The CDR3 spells CASSSRWDQPQHF. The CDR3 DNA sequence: TGTGCCAGCAGTTCTCGATGGGATCAGCCCCAGCATTTT.

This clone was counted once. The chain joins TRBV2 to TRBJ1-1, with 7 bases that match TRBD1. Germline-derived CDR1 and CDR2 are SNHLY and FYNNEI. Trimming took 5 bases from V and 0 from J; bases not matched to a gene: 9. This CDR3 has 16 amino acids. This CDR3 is CASSRQTGKMNTEAFF. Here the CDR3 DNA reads TGTGCCAGCAGTAGACAGACAGGGAAAATGAACACTGAAGCTTTCTTT.

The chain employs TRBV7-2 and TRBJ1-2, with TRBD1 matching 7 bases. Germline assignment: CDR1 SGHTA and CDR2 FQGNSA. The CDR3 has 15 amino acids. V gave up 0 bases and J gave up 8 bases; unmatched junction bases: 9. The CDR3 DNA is TGTGCCAGCAGCTTAGCACTAGGAGGACAGGCCGGCTACACCTTC. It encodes CASSLALGGQAGYTF. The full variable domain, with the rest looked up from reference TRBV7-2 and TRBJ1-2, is GAGVSQSPSNKVTEKGKDVELRCDPISGHTALYWYRQSLGQGLEFLIYFQGNSAPDKSGLPSDRFSAERTGGSVSTLTIQRTQQEDSAVYLCASSLALGGQAGYTFGSGTRLTVV.

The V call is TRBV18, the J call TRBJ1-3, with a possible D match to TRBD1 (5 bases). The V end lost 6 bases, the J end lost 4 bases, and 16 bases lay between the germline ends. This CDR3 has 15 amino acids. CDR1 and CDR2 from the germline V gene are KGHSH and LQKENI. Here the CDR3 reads CASSLREAAGNTIYF. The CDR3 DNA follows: TGTGCCAGCTCCCTCAGGGAGGCGGCCGGAAACACCATATATTTT.

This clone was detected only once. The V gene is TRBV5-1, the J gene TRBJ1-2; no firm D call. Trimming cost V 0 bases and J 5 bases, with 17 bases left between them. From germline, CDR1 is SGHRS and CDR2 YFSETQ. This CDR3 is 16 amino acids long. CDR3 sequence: CASSLESGGPLYGYTF. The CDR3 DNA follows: TGCGCCAGCAGCTTGGAGTCGGGTGGACCTCTTTATGGCTACACCTTC.

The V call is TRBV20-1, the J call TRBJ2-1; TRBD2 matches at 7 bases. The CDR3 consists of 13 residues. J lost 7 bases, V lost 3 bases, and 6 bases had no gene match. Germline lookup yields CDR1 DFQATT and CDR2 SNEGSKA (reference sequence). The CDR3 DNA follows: TGCAGTGCTAGTCGCGGGAGTAGTAATGAGCAGTTCTTC. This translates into CSASRGSSNEQFF.

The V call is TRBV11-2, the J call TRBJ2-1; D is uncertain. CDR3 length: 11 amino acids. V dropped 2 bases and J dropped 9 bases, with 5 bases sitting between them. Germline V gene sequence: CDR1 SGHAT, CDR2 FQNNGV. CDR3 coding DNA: TGTGCCAGCAGCTTATGGGGTGAGCAGTTCTTC. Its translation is CASSLWGEQFF.

The DNA of the CDR3 is TGTGCCAGCTCACCAACAAGCGCGAACACCGGGGAGCTGTTTTTT. Its protein product is CASSPTSANTGELFF. V gene TRBV18 combines with J gene TRBJ2-2, with D unclear. Germline V gene sequence: CDR1 KGHSH, CDR2 LQKENI. The CDR3 loop spans 15 amino acids. V was trimmed by 2 bases and J by 0 bases, leaving 7 bases between them.

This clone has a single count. The CDR3 region has the DNA TGTGCCAGCAGTTTATCACAGGGGAAGTCCTACGAGCAGTACTTC. Translating it yields CASSLSQGKSYEQYF. The chain employs TRBV27 and TRBJ2-7; 7 bases are shared with TRBD1. V shed 0 bases, J shed 1 base, and the junction held 3 bases outside the gene matches. Germline loops: CDR1 MNHEY, CDR2 SMNVEV (reference sequence). There are 15 residues in the CDR3.

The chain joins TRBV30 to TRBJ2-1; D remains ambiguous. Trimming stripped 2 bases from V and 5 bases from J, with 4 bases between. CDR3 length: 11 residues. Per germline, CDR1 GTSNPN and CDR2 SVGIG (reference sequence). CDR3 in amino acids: CAWSTNNEQFF. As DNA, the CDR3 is TGTGCCTGGAGTACTAACAATGAGCAGTTCTTC.

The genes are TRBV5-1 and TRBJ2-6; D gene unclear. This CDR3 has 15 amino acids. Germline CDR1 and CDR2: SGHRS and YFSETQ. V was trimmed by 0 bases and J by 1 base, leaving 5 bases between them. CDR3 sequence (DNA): TGCGCCAGCAGCTTGGGGGCTTCTGGGGCCAACGTCCTGACTTTC. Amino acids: CASSLGASGANVLTF.

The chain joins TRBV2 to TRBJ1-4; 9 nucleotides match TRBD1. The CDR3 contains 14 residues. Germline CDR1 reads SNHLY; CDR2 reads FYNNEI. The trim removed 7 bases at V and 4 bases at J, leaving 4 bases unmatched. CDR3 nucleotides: TGTGCCAGCACTCCGGGACAGGGTAATGAAAAACTGTTTTTT. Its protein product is CASTPGQGNEKLFF.